The sequence of this T cell receptor beta chain was determined in a study of spatial heterogeneity in lung cancer. Looking at the study overall: Each distinct TCR and UMI combination averaged more than ten appearances in raw reads.

The time point was: sample taken at primary tumor resection. Frozen PBMC, nontumor lung or tumor provided whole RNA, which was sequenced unsorted. The V end lost 5 bases, the J end lost 3 bases, and 8 bases lay between the germline ends. CDR1 is SNHLY and CDR2 is FYNNEI in the germline V gene. This CDR3 comprises 12 residues. TCRdb re-derived calls from the 5' RACE reads in MiXCR, one entry per CDR3 protein. This sample yields about 12,000 distinct CDR3 sequences, of which roughly 15% are seen a single time; around two fifths belongs to the top ten. A few counts support this clonotype. The chain has TRBV2 and TRBJ2-7, with D unclear. The sequence derives from a male donor with early-stage non-small cell lung cancer. The source was PBMCs, collected at surgery. The CDR3 DNA reads as TGTGCCAGCAGTAGGAACAGCTACGAGCAGTACTTC. It yields the protein CASSRNSYEQYF. Looking up the rest from reference TRBV2 and TRBJ2-7 gives the full variable domain: EPEVTQTPSHQVTQMGQEVILRCVPISNHLYFYWYRQILGQKVEFLVSFYNNEISEKSEIFDDQFSVERPDGSNFTLKIRSTKLEDSAMYFCASSRNSYEQYFGPGTRLTVT.